Below are 7 T cell receptor beta chains sequenced from a single sample in a study of early T cells in non-severe SARS-CoV-2 infection. MiXCR, run by TCRdb on the 5' RACE reads, gives a single entry per CDR3 protein. The repertoire holds 60,000 or so distinct CDR3 sequences, around 12% seen once, with under 4.5% in the top ten. Sequenced material: whole blood. Receptor source: an adult who was a healthcare worker with PCR-confirmed SARS-CoV-2 infection or an uninfected control (not recorded which).

This clonotype was observed at least ten times. The rearrangement links TRBV11-2 to TRBJ2-5, with D possibly matching TRBD1 (8 bases). The germline CDR1 and CDR2 sequences are SGHAT and FQNNGV. V dropped 6 bases and J dropped 0 bases, with 17 bases sitting between them. The CDR3 covers 16 residues. The CDR3 DNA follows: TGTGCCAGCAGTCCACTACAGGGGGGGAACCAAGAGACCCAGTACTTC. This translates into CASSPLQGGNQETQYF.

This clonotype was recorded a few times. This chain uses TRBV7-2 with TRBJ2-1, with 8 bases fitting TRBD2. Germline values: CDR1 SGHTA, CDR2 FQGNSA. The V gene end was trimmed by 2 bases and the J gene end by 3 bases; junction bases not matched to a gene: 9. The CDR3 loop spans 17 amino acids. CDR3 nucleotide sequence: TGTGCCAGCAGCTTATTCGCTAGCGGGCTATACTACAATGAGCAGTTCTTC. It is translated as CASSLFASGLYYNEQFF.

This clonotype was found many times. V gene TRBV10-1 combines with J gene TRBJ2-2, with TRBD2 identical over 8 bases. CDR1 and CDR2 (germline): WNHNN, SYGVQD (reference sequence). After removal of 2 bases from V and 1 base from J, the junction contained 6 bases not matched to a gene. The CDR3 sequence is 17 residues long. This chain's CDR3 is CASSEVKLAENTGELFF. The CDR3 DNA reads as TGCGCCAGCAGTGAGGTTAAACTAGCGGAGAACACCGGGGAGCTGTTTTTT.

This clonotype was seen at least ten times. V gene TRBV4-1 combines with J gene TRBJ1-3; tentatively, D is TRBD1 (6 bases). There are 17 residues in the CDR3. Trimming stripped 2 bases from V and 0 bases from J, with 14 bases between. Germline V gives CDR1 MGHRA, CDR2 YSYEKL. The CDR3 DNA reads as TGCGCCAGCAGCCAACTACGAGACAGGAACTCTGGAAACACCATATATTTT. It encodes CASSQLRDRNSGNTIYF.

This clonotype has a count of ten or more. This chain joins TRBV7-6 and TRBJ2-7; 8 bases map to TRBD1. The CDR3 runs to 16 residues. V lost 5 bases to trimming and J lost 7 bases; unmatched junction nucleotides: 16. The germline gives CDR1 SGHVS, CDR2 FNYEAQ. The CDR3 protein is CASSPDAGTGGREQYF. CDR3 sequence (DNA): TGTGCCAGCAGCCCGGACGCCGGGACAGGTGGGAGGGAGCAGTACTTC.

This chain uses TRBV20-1 with TRBJ1-1; D remains unclear. From germline, CDR1 is DFQATT and CDR2 SNEGSKA (reference sequence). The CDR3 covers 16 residues. V dropped 6 bases and J dropped 5 bases, with 25 bases sitting between them. CDR3 DNA sequence: TGCAGTGCGCGCAAGTCTCCCACGGGGTTGAGGACTGAAGCTTTCTTT. Its translation is CSARKSPTGLRTEAFF.

This chain uses TRBV28 with TRBJ1-1; D is perhaps TRBD1 (6 bases). CDR3 length: 15 amino acids. CDR1 is MDHEN and CDR2 is SYDVKM in the germline V gene. The V end lost 2 bases, the J end lost 0 bases, and 10 bases lay between the germline ends. In nucleotides, the CDR3 is TGTGCCAGCAGTTTACCCGGGGGGCTGAACACTGAAGCTTTCTTT. Translating gives CASSLPGGLNTEAFF.